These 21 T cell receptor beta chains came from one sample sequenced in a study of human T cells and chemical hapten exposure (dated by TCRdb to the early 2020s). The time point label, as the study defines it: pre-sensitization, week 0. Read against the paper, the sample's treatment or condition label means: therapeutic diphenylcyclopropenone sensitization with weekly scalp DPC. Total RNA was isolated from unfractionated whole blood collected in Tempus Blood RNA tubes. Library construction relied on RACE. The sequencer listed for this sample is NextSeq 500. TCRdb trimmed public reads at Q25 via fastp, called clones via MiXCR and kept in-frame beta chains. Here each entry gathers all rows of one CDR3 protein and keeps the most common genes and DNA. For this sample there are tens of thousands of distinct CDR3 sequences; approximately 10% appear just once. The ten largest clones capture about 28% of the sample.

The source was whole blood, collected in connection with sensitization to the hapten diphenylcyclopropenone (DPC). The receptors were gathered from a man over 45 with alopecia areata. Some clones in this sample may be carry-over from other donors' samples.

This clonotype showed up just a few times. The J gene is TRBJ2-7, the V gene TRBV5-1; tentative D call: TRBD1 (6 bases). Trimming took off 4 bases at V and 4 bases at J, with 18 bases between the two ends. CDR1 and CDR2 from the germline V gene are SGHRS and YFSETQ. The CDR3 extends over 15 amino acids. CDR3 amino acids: CASSPVAQGFYEQYF. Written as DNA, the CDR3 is TGCGCCAGCAGCCCCGTTGCTCAGGGGTTTTACGAGCAGTACTTC.

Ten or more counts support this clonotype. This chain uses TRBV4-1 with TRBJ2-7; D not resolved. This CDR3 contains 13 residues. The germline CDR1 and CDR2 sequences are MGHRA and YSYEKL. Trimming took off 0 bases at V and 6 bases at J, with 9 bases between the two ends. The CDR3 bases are TGCGCCAGCAGCCAAGATCGGTTCCGCGAGCAGTACTTC. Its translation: CASSQDRFREQYF.

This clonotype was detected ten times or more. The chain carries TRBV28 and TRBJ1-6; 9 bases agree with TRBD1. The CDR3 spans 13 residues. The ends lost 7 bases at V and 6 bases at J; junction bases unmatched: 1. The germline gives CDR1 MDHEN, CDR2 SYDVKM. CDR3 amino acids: CASKTGGNSPLHF. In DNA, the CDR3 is TGTGCCAGCAAGACAGGGGGTAATTCACCCCTCCACTTT. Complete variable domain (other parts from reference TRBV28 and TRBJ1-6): DVKVTQSSRYLVKRTGEKVFLECVQDMDHENMFWYRQDPGLGLRLIYFSYDVKMKEKGDIPEGYSVSREKKERFSLILESASTNQTSMYLCASKTGGNSPLHFGNGTRLTVT.

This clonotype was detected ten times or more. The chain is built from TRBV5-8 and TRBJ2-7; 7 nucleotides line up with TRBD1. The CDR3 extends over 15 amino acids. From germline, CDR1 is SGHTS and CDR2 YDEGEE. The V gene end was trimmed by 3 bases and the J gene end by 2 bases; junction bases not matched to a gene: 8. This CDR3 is CASSSTGANTYEQYF. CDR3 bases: TGTGCCAGCAGCTCCACAGGGGCGAACACCTACGAGCAGTACTTC.

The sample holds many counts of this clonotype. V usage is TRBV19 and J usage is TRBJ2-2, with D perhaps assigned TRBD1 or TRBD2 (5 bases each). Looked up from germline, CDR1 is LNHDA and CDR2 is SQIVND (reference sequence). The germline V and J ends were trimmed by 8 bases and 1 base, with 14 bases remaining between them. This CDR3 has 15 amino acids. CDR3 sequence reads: CASSTGTLNTGELFF. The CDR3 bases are TGTGCCAGTTCGACCGGGACCTTGAACACCGGGGAGCTGTTTTTT.

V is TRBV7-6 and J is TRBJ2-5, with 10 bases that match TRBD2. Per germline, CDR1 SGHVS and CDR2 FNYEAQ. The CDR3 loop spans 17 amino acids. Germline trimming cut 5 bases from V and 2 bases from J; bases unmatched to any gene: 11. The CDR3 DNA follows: TGTGCCAGCAGCCCCGGGGCTAGCGGGAGTGAACAAGAGACCCAGTACTTC. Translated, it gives CASSPGASGSEQETQYF.

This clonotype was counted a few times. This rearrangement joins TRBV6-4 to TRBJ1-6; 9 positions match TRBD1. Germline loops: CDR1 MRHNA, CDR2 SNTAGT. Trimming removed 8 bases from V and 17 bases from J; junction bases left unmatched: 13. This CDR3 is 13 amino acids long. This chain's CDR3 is CASPRDRVGLFHF. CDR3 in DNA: TGTGCCAGCCCACGGGACAGGGTAGGATTATTCCACTTT.

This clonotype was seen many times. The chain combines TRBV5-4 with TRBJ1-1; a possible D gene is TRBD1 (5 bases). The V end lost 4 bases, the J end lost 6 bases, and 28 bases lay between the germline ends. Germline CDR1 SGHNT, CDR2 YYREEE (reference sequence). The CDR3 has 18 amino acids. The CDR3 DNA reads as TGTGCCAGCAGCCCGGGAGGTAGCCGGGACCCTAGATTAGCTGAAGCTTTCTTT. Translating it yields CASSPGGSRDPRLAEAFF.

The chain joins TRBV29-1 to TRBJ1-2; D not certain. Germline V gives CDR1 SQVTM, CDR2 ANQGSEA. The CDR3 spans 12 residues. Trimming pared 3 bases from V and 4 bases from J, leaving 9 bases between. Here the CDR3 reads CSVERSFYGYTF. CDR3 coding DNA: TGCAGCGTTGAGCGCAGCTTCTATGGCTACACCTTC. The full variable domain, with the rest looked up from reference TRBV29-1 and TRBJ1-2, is SAVISQKPSRDICQRGTSLTIQCQVDSQVTMMFWYRQQPGQSLTLIATANQGSEATYESGFVIDKFPISRPNLTFSTLTVSNMSPEDSSIYLCSVERSFYGYTFGSGTRLTVV.

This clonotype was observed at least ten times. DNA of the CDR3: TGTGCCAGCAGGGGGACTAGCGGGGGACAGAGGTCCTACAATGAGCAGTTCTTC. Amino acids: CASRGTSGGQRSYNEQFF. The genes are TRBV6-6 and TRBJ2-1; 14 nucleotides agree with TRBD2. J gave up 1 base and V 6 bases, and 8 bases lay outside the gene matches. Per the germline V gene, CDR1 is MNHNY and CDR2 is SVGAGI (reference sequence). The CDR3 is 18 amino acids.

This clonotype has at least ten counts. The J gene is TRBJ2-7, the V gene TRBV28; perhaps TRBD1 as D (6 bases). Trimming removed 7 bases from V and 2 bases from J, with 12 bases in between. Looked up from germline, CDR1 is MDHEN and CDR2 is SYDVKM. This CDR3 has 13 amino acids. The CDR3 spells CASTRQATYEQYF. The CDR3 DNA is TGTGCCAGCACGAGACAGGCTACCTACGAGCAGTACTTC.

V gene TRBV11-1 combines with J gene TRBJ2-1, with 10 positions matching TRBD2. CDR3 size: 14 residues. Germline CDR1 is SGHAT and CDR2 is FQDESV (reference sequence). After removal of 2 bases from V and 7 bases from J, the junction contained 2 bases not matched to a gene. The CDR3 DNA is TGTGCCAGCAGCTTAACTAGCGGGATTAATGAGCAGTTCTTC. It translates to CASSLTSGINEQFF. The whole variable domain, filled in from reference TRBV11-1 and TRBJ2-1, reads EAEVAQSPRYKITEKSQAVAFWCDPISGHATLYWYRQILGQGPELLVQFQDESVVDDSQLPKDRFSAERLKGVDSTLKIQPAELGDSAMYLCASSLTSGINEQFFGPGTRLTVL.

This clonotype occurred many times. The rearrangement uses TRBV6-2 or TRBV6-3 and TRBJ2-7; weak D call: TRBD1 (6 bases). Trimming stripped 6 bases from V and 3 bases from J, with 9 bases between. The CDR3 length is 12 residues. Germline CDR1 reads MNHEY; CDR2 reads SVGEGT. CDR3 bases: TGTGCCAGCAGCCGGGACAACTACGAGCAGTACTTC. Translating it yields CASSRDNYEQYF.

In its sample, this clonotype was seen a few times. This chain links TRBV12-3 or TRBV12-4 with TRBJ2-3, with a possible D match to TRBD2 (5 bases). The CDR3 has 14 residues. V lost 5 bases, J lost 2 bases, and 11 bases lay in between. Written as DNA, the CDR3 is TGTGCCAGCAGTCCGAGCGGACCCACAGATACGCAGTATTTT. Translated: CASSPSGPTDTQYF.

The CDR3 reads CASSPTSGRTDTQYF. In DNA form, the CDR3 reads TGCGCCAGCAGCCCGACTAGCGGGAGAACAGATACGCAGTATTTT. This chain connects TRBV10-2 to TRBJ2-3; 12 bases map to TRBD2. With 6 bases clipped from V and 3 bases from J, the junction kept 4 bases outside the gene matches. This CDR3 region has 15 residues. Germline lookup yields CDR1 WSHSY and CDR2 SAAADI.

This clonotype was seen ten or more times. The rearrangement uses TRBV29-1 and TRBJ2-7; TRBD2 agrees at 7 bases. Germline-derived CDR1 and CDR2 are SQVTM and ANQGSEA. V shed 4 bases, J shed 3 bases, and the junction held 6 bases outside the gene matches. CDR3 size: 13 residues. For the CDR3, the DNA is TGCAGCGTTGGGGGAGGGCAAGTCTACGAGCAGTACTTC. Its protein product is CSVGGGQVYEQYF.

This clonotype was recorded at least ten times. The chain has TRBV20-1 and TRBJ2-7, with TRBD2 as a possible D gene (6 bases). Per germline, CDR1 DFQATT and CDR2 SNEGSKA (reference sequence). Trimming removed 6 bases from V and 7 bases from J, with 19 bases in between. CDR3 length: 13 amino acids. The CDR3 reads CSAQGLTTKEQYF. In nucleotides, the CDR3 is TGCAGTGCCCAGGGACTGACTACGAAAGAGCAGTACTTC.

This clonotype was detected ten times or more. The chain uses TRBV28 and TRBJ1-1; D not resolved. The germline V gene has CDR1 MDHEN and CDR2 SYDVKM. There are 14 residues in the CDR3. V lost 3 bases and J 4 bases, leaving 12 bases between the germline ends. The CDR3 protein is CASSLTGGVTEAFF. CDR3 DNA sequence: TGTGCCAGCAGTTTGACCGGCGGTGTCACTGAAGCTTTCTTT.

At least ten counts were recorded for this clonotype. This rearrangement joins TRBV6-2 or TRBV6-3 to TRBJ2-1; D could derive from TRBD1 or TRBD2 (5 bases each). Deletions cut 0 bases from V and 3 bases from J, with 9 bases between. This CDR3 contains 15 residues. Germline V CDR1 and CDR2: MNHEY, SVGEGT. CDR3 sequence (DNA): TGTGCCAGCAGTTACTCCGGGACCTTCTACAATGAGCAGTTCTTC. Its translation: CASSYSGTFYNEQFF.

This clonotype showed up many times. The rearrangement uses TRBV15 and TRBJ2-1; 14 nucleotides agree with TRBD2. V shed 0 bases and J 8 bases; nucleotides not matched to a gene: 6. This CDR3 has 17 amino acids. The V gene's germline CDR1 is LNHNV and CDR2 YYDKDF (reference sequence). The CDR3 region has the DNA TGTGCCACCAGCAGAGATGTACGACTAGCGGGAGGGGATGAGCAGTTCTTC. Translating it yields CATSRDVRLAGGDEQFF.

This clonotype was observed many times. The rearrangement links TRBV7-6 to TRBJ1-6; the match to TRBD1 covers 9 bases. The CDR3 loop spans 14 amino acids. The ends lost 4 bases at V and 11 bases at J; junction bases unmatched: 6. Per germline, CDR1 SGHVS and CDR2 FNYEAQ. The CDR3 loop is CASSSGQGLAPLHF. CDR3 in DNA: TGTGCCAGCAGCTCGGGACAGGGTTTGGCACCCCTCCACTTT.